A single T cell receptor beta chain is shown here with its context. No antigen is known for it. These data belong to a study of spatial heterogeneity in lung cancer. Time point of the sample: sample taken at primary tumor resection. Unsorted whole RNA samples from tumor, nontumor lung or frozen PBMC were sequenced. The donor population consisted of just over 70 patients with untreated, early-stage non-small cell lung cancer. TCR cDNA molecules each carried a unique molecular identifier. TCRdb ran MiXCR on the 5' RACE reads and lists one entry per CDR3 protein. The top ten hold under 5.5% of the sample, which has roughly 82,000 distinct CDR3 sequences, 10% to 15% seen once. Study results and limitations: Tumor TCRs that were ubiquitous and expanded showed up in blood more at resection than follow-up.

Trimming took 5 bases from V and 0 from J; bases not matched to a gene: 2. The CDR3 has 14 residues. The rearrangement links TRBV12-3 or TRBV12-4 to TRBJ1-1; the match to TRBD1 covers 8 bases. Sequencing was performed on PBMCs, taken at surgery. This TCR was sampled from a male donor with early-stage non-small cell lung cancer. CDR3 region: CASSRTGMNTEAFF. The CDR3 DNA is TGTGCCAGCAGTCGGACAGGGATGAACACTGAAGCTTTCTTT.